A single sample gave rise to the 12 T cell receptor beta chains below, sequenced in a study of blood T cell repertoires in COVID-19. Sequenced by immunoSEQ multiplex PCR; TCRdb stores in-frame clones only, minus some. The sample lists approximately 260,000 clones, less than 85% occurring once. Sequenced material: peripheral blood. The source is a man between 60 and 75 years old who had recovered from COVID-19.

This clone is a singleton in its sample. The chain recombines TRBV9 with TRBJ1-2; 10 bases map to TRBD1. CDR3 length: 18 amino acids. The trim removed 3 bases at V and 4 bases at J, leaving 15 bases unmatched. Germline CDR1 and CDR2: SGDLS and YYNGEE. CDR3 residues: CASSAREGGTGDPYGYTF. The CDR3 coding sequence is TGTGCCAGCAGCGCTCGGGAGGGCGGGACAGGGGACCCCTATGGCTACACCTTC.

The V and J genes are TRBV19 and TRBJ2-2, with D tentatively TRBD2 (5 bases). CDR1 is LNHDA, CDR2 SQIVND, per germline (reference sequence). V was clipped by 3 bases and J by 7 bases, with 12 bases between them. There are 14 residues in the CDR3. CDR3 region: CASSIEGFLGELFF. DNA of the CDR3: TGTGCCAGTAGTATTGAGGGATTCCTCGGGGAGCTGTTTTTT.

The table lists this clone with a count of one. The J gene is TRBJ2-3, the V gene TRBV27; D is perhaps TRBD2 (6 bases). The CDR3 length is 15 residues. The V gene lost 4 bases and the J gene lost 3 bases, with 14 bases spanning the gap. Germline V CDR1 and CDR2: MNHEY, SMNVEV (reference sequence). The CDR3 is CASSYTGVVTDTQYF. The CDR3 DNA reads TGTGCCAGCAGTTATACGGGGGTGGTAACAGATACGCAGTATTTT.

This clone was seen more than once but under ten times. The rearrangement uses TRBV28 and TRBJ1-2; TRBD1 aligns across 7 bases. Losses at the gene ends were 6 bases for V and 1 base for J; bases not matched to a gene: 8. This CDR3 spans 15 amino acids. From germline, CDR1 is MDHEN and CDR2 SYDVKM. In DNA, the CDR3 is TGTGCCAGCAGGAGACAGGGCCCAAATAACTATGGCTACACCTTC. Its translation: CASRRQGPNNYGYTF.

In this sample, this clone turned up a few times. Other nucleotide sequences in the sample specify the same CDR3. CDR3 bases: TGTGCCAGCTCACCGGGACAGGGTACCGGGGAGCTGTTTTTT. Encoded protein: CASSPGQGTGELFF. The rearrangement links TRBV18 to TRBJ2-2, with 9 bases aligning to TRBD1. CDR1 is KGHSH, CDR2 LQKENI, per germline. The ends lost 3 bases at V and 5 bases at J; junction bases unmatched: 1. The CDR3 runs to 14 residues.

The chain is built from TRBV25-1 and TRBJ1-6; D not certain. Germline V gene lookup returns CDR1 MGHDK and CDR2 SYGVNS. The V end was cut by 4 bases, the J end by 6 bases, with 13 bases between. The CDR3 loop spans 15 amino acids. CDR3 loop: CASSGKGSGNSPLHF. The CDR3 nucleotides read TGTGCCAGCAGTGGAAAAGGCAGCGGTAATTCACCCCTCCACTTT.

This chain uses TRBV5-6 with TRBJ1-5; a weak D match, TRBD1 (6 bases). Trimming took 2 bases from V and 0 from J, leaving 9 bases between them. The germline gives CDR1 SGHDT, CDR2 YYEEEE. This CDR3 region has 15 residues. CDR3 sequence (DNA): TGTGCCAGCAGCTTCTGGACAGTTAGCAATCAGCCCCAGCATTTT. Residues: CASSFWTVSNQPQHF.

The rearrangement uses TRBV5-4 and TRBJ1-3; D uncertain. Deletions cut 4 bases from V and 0 bases from J, with 11 bases between. The CDR3 contains 15 residues. CDR1 and CDR2 from the germline V gene are SGHNT and YYREEE (reference sequence). In DNA, the CDR3 is TGTGCCAGCAGCAATGGACGGGGCTCTGGAAACACCATATATTTT. It encodes CASSNGRGSGNTIYF.

This chain joins TRBV18 and TRBJ2-2; weak D call: TRBD1 (5 bases). The CDR3 extends over 17 amino acids. The germline V gene has CDR1 KGHSH and CDR2 LQKENI. The germline V and J ends were trimmed by 3 bases and 2 bases, with 16 bases remaining between them. CDR3 nucleotide sequence: TGTGCCAGCTCACCCCTACGGACAAACACTAACACCGGGGAGCTGTTTTTT. Amino acid sequence: CASSPLRTNTNTGELFF. Supplemented by reference TRBV18 and TRBJ2-2, the full variable domain reads NAGVMQNPRHLVRRRGQEARLRCSPMKGHSHVYWYRQLPEEGLKFMVYLQKENIIDESGMPKERFSAEFPKEGPSILRIQQVVRGDSAAYFCASSPLRTNTNTGELFFGEGSRLTVL.

This clone has just one count. The rearrangement joins TRBV30 to TRBJ1-1; 7 bases line up with TRBD1. The J segment lost 3 bases and the V segment lost 3 bases, leaving 7 bases of the junction unmatched. From germline, CDR1 is GTSNPN and CDR2 SVGIG (reference sequence). CDR3 size: 14 residues. The CDR3 loop reads CAWRLTGRDTEAFF. CDR3 coding DNA: TGTGCCTGGAGGTTGACAGGGCGGGACACTGAAGCTTTCTTT.

The chain has TRBV12-3 or TRBV12-4 and TRBJ1-1; D is ambiguous. The CDR3 extends over 11 amino acids. V lost 5 bases to trimming and J lost 7 bases, with 8 bases between them. CDR3 nucleotides: TGTGCCAGCAGTCTGCGGGGTGAAGCTTTCTTT. It is translated as CASSLRGEAFF.

The rearrangement links TRBV29-1 to TRBJ1-2; 8 bases match TRBD1. The CDR3 is made up of 15 amino acids. CDR1 and CDR2 (germline): SQVTM, ANQGSEA. After removal of 6 bases from V and 7 bases from J, the junction contained 16 bases not matched to a gene. This chain's CDR3 is CSVGDRLTYLGGYTF. DNA for the CDR3: TGCAGCGTGGGGGACAGGCTTACCTATTTGGGTGGCTACACCTTC.